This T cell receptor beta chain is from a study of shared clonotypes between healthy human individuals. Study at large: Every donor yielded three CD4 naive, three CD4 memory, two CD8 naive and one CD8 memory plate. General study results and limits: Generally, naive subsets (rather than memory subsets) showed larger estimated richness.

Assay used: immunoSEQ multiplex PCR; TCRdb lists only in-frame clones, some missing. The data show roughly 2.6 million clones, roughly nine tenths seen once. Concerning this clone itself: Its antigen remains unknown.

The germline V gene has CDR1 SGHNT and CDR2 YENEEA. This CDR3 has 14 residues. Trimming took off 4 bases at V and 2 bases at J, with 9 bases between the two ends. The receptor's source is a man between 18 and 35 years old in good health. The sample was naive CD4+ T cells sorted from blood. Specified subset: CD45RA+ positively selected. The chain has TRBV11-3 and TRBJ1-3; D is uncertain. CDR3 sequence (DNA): TGTGCCAGCAGCTCAAGCGGAACTGGAAACACCATATATTTT. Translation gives CASSSSGTGNTIYF.